The 19 T cell receptor beta chains in this list originate from one sample, sequenced in a study of T cells in Graves' hyperthyroidism and ophthalmopathy (dated by TCRdb to the late 2010s). Library preparation used multiplex PCR. The listed sequencing device is Illumina HiSeq 2000. The TCR beta CDR3 regions were amplified from RNA transcripts. The TCR CDR3 was subjected to a first round of RT-PCR using the HTBI primer set and the Qiagen OneStep RT-PCR kit. TCRdb took the public reads, trimmed them with fastp at Q25, ran MiXCR for clone calling and kept in-frame beta chains. Duplicate CDR3 protein sequences are folded into a single record with the most common DNA and genes. The sample includes about 400,000 distinct CDR3 sequences, with 14% to 15% observed a single time. The ten top clones hold 32% of the sample. Sequencing input: blood. The source of these receptors is a woman aged 25 to 45 with Graves' hyperthyroidism.

The CDR3 reads CAIKGPLGDQPQHF. In DNA, the CDR3 is TGTGCCATCAAGGGACCTCTTGGGGATCAGCCCCAGCATTTT. The chain has TRBV10-3 and TRBJ1-5; possibly TRBD1 for D (5 bases). Germline V gene data show CDR1 as ENHRY and CDR2 as SYGVKD. The CDR3 spans 14 residues. V shed 7 bases and J shed 5 bases, with 15 bases lying between them.

The chain combines TRBV7-9 with TRBJ1-3; possible D gene TRBD1, 6 bases. V lost 2 bases, J lost 1 base, and 15 bases lay in between. Germline CDR1 SEHNR, CDR2 FQNEAQ (reference sequence). CDR3 length equals 17 residues. This CDR3 reads CASSLMPRGLSGNTIYF. DNA for the CDR3: TGTGCCAGCAGCTTAATGCCCAGGGGCTTATCTGGAAACACCATATATTTT.

The rearrangement joins TRBV6-2 or TRBV6-3 to TRBJ2-7, with 7 nucleotides matching TRBD2. V trimming: 0 bases; J trimming: 4 bases; junction bases outside the gene matches: 6. CDR1 is MNHEY, CDR2 SVGEGT, per germline. CDR3 length: 15 amino acids. This CDR3 is CASSYSRLADYEQYF. In DNA, the CDR3 is TGTGCCAGCAGTTACTCACGCCTAGCGGATTACGAGCAGTACTTC.

The chain is built from TRBV19 and TRBJ2-1, with D possibly TRBD2 on 7 matching bases. The CDR3 is 15 amino acids. V was pared by 4 bases and J by 7 bases, with 17 bases between. Germline loops: CDR1 LNHDA, CDR2 SQIVND (reference sequence). CDR3 sequence (DNA): TGTGCCAGTAGTACCCTCTCGGGGGGCGGGAATGAGCAGTTCTTC. Amino acids: CASSTLSGGGNEQFF.

The genes are TRBV9 and TRBJ2-2, with D maybe TRBD1 (6 bases). The CDR3 length is 15 residues. Per the germline V gene, CDR1 is SGDLS and CDR2 is YYNGEE. Trimming took off 1 base at V and 4 bases at J, with 11 bases between the two ends. As DNA, the CDR3 is TGTGCCAGCAGCGTACTACAGGGTTCCACCGGGGAGCTGTTTTTT. Encoded protein: CASSVLQGSTGELFF.

This clonotype was detected a few times. This chain uses TRBV11-2 with TRBJ2-2; 8 bases line up with TRBD1. Germline CDR1 and CDR2: SGHAT and FQNNGV. The CDR3 consists of 16 residues. The V and J ends lost 5 bases and 6 bases, in that order; junction bases with no gene match: 11. The CDR3 coding sequence is TGTGCCAGCAGCGCCCGGACAGGGATGGCGTCCGGGGAGCTGTTTTTT. It is translated as CASSARTGMASGELFF.

This clonotype was counted between two and nine times. The chain is built from TRBV7-2 and TRBJ2-1; 14 nucleotides match TRBD2. Germline trimming cut 5 bases from V and 9 bases from J; bases unmatched to any gene: 6. CDR3 length equals 15 residues. CDR1 and CDR2 from the germline V gene are SGHTA and FQGNSA. CDR3 sequence: CASSKTSGRGTEQFF. The CDR3 bases are TGTGCCAGCAGCAAGACTAGCGGGAGGGGGACTGAGCAGTTCTTC.

This clonotype was found many times. The J gene is TRBJ2-1, the V gene TRBV10-1; 7 nucleotides align to TRBD1. The CDR3 runs to 16 residues. CDR1 is WNHNN and CDR2 is SYGVQD in the germline V gene (reference sequence). With V trimmed by 6 bases and J by 4 bases, 12 bases remained unmatched. In nucleotides, the CDR3 is TGCGCCAGCAGCCAGGCTACGGGACAGCTTTACAATGAGCAGTTCTTC. Its translation: CASSQATGQLYNEQFF.

This clonotype was counted many times. The chain carries TRBV6-1 and TRBJ1-1, with D perhaps TRBD1 (5 bases). This CDR3 has 15 amino acids. In germline, CDR1 is MNHNS, CDR2 SASEGT. The V and J ends lost 8 bases and 2 bases respectively, with 18 bases between them. The CDR3: CASSRAGASNTEAFF. The CDR3 DNA reads TGTGCCAGCTCGAGAGCCGGGGCCTCTAACACTGAAGCTTTCTTT.

The J gene is TRBJ1-3, the V gene TRBV20-1, with D maybe TRBD1 (6 bases). The germline V gene encodes CDR1 DFQATT and CDR2 SNEGSKA (reference sequence). This CDR3 contains 15 residues. Deletions cut 3 bases from V and 4 bases from J, with 16 bases between. In DNA form, the CDR3 reads TGCAGTGCTAGGGCCACAGGGTCCCCCGGAAACACCATATATTTT. It is translated as CSARATGSPGNTIYF.

Ten or more counts support this clonotype. CDR3 bases: TGTGCCAGCTCACCCGATAGACTCAGGGCCTCGGGGAGAACAGATACGCAGTATTTT. The encoded protein is CASSPDRLRASGRTDTQYF. The rearrangement uses TRBV18 and TRBJ2-3, with D perhaps matching TRBD1 or TRBD2 (5 bases each). The CDR3 is 19 residues long. From germline, CDR1 is KGHSH and CDR2 LQKENI. Trimming took off 3 bases at V and 3 bases at J, with 25 bases between the two ends.

This clonotype was picked up many times. This chain connects TRBV5-1 to TRBJ1-2; TRBD1 might be the D (6 bases). The CDR3 consists of 14 residues. Trimming cost V 0 bases and J 5 bases, with 11 bases left between them. Germline CDR1 is SGHRS and CDR2 is YFSETQ. CDR3 region: CASSLAPGEYGYTF. DNA of the CDR3: TGCGCCAGCAGCTTGGCCCCAGGGGAGTATGGCTACACCTTC.

This clonotype was counted between two and nine times. The rearrangement joins TRBV6-2 or TRBV6-3 to TRBJ2-3; a possible D gene is TRBD1 (8 bases). Per the germline V gene, CDR1 is MNHEY and CDR2 is SVGEGT. V was shortened by 6 bases and J by 1 base, with 17 bases between the two germline ends. The length of the CDR3 is 16 residues. The DNA for the CDR3 is TGTGCCAGCAGACCCTGGGGGGGACAGGGCACAGATACGCAGTATTTT. Amino acids: CASRPWGGQGTDTQYF.

The table lists this clonotype with a few counts. The chain carries TRBV20-1 and TRBJ2-6; D unresolved. The V gene's germline CDR1 is DFQATT and CDR2 SNEGSKA (reference sequence). Deletions cut 7 bases from V and 0 bases from J, with 10 bases between. The CDR3 spans 14 residues. The CDR3, as DNA: TGCAGTGTTCCCCTTCTCTCTGGGGCCAACGTCCTGACTTTC. Amino acid sequence: CSVPLLSGANVLTF.

With regard to this clonotype: This sequence may be a read error, since a much larger clone differs from it by one base. The V gene is TRBV24-1, the J gene TRBJ2-5; 10 bases agree with TRBD1. CDR1 and CDR2 (germline): KGHDR, SFDVKD. This CDR3 spans 13 amino acids. V dropped 12 bases and J dropped 3; count of bases not matched to a gene: 6. CDR3 DNA sequence: TGTGCCGCCGCGACAGGGGGCAAAGAGACCCAGTACTTC. Translating it yields CAAATGGKETQYF.

The chain employs TRBV6-2 or TRBV6-3 and TRBJ1-5; D not resolved. The V gene lost 5 bases and the J gene lost 5 bases, with 13 bases spanning the gap. From germline, CDR1 is MNHEY and CDR2 SVGEGT. The CDR3 covers 14 residues. The CDR3 region is CASSSGRWDQPQHF. As DNA, the CDR3 is TGTGCCAGCAGTAGTGGGAGGTGGGATCAGCCCCAGCATTTT.

At least ten counts were recorded for this clonotype. This sequence joins TRBV28 and TRBJ1-2; 8 nucleotides line up with TRBD1. V shed 4 bases, J shed 4 bases, and the junction held 5 bases outside the gene matches. From germline, CDR1 is MDHEN and CDR2 SYDVKM. The CDR3 runs 14 residues. CDR3 residues: CASSSGGWSYGYTF. The CDR3 DNA sequence: TGTGCCAGCAGTTCAGGGGGCTGGAGCTATGGCTACACCTTC.

Many counts were recorded for this clonotype. This sequence joins TRBV20-1 and TRBJ2-7; D unresolved. This CDR3 has 14 amino acids. Germline V gives CDR1 DFQATT, CDR2 SNEGSKA (reference sequence). V dropped 3 bases and J dropped 5 bases, with 17 bases sitting between them. The CDR3 spells CSARAGSPGDEQYF. The CDR3 DNA reads as TGCAGTGCTAGGGCCGGGTCCCCTGGGGACGAGCAGTACTTC.

The chain joins TRBV6-1 to TRBJ2-3, with a possible D match to TRBD2 (6 bases). The germline V gene has CDR1 MNHNS and CDR2 SASEGT. Trimming took off 5 bases at V and 4 bases at J, with 10 bases between the two ends. This CDR3 contains 13 residues. CDR3 in amino acids: CASSTRLADTQYF. CDR3 in DNA: TGTGCCAGCAGTACACGACTAGCAGATACGCAGTATTTT.